The subject of this entry is one T cell receptor beta chain. The data originate from a study of shared T cell receptors in the human thymus. Germline V gene lookup returns CDR1 MGHRA and CDR2 YSYEKL. The CDR3 is made up of 14 amino acids. V shed 3 bases and J shed 5 bases, with 13 bases lying between them. TCRdb's table, derived via immunoSEQ multiplex PCR, lists solely in-frame clones and lacks some. The sample has fewer than 700,000 clones, roughly 88% seen once. This same sample was also taken into another study, of human thymus T cells. From that second work: Related studies found that unrelated individuals share highly overlapping thymic repertoires.

This sequence was found in a boy younger than two with a congenital heart defect. V and J are TRBV4-1 and TRBJ1-2, with a possible D match to TRBD1 (5 bases). The sample comprised thymocytes. The CDR3 protein is CASSHRAQVYGYTF. The CDR3 DNA is TGCGCCAGCAGCCATAGGGCACAGGTATATGGCTACACCTTC.